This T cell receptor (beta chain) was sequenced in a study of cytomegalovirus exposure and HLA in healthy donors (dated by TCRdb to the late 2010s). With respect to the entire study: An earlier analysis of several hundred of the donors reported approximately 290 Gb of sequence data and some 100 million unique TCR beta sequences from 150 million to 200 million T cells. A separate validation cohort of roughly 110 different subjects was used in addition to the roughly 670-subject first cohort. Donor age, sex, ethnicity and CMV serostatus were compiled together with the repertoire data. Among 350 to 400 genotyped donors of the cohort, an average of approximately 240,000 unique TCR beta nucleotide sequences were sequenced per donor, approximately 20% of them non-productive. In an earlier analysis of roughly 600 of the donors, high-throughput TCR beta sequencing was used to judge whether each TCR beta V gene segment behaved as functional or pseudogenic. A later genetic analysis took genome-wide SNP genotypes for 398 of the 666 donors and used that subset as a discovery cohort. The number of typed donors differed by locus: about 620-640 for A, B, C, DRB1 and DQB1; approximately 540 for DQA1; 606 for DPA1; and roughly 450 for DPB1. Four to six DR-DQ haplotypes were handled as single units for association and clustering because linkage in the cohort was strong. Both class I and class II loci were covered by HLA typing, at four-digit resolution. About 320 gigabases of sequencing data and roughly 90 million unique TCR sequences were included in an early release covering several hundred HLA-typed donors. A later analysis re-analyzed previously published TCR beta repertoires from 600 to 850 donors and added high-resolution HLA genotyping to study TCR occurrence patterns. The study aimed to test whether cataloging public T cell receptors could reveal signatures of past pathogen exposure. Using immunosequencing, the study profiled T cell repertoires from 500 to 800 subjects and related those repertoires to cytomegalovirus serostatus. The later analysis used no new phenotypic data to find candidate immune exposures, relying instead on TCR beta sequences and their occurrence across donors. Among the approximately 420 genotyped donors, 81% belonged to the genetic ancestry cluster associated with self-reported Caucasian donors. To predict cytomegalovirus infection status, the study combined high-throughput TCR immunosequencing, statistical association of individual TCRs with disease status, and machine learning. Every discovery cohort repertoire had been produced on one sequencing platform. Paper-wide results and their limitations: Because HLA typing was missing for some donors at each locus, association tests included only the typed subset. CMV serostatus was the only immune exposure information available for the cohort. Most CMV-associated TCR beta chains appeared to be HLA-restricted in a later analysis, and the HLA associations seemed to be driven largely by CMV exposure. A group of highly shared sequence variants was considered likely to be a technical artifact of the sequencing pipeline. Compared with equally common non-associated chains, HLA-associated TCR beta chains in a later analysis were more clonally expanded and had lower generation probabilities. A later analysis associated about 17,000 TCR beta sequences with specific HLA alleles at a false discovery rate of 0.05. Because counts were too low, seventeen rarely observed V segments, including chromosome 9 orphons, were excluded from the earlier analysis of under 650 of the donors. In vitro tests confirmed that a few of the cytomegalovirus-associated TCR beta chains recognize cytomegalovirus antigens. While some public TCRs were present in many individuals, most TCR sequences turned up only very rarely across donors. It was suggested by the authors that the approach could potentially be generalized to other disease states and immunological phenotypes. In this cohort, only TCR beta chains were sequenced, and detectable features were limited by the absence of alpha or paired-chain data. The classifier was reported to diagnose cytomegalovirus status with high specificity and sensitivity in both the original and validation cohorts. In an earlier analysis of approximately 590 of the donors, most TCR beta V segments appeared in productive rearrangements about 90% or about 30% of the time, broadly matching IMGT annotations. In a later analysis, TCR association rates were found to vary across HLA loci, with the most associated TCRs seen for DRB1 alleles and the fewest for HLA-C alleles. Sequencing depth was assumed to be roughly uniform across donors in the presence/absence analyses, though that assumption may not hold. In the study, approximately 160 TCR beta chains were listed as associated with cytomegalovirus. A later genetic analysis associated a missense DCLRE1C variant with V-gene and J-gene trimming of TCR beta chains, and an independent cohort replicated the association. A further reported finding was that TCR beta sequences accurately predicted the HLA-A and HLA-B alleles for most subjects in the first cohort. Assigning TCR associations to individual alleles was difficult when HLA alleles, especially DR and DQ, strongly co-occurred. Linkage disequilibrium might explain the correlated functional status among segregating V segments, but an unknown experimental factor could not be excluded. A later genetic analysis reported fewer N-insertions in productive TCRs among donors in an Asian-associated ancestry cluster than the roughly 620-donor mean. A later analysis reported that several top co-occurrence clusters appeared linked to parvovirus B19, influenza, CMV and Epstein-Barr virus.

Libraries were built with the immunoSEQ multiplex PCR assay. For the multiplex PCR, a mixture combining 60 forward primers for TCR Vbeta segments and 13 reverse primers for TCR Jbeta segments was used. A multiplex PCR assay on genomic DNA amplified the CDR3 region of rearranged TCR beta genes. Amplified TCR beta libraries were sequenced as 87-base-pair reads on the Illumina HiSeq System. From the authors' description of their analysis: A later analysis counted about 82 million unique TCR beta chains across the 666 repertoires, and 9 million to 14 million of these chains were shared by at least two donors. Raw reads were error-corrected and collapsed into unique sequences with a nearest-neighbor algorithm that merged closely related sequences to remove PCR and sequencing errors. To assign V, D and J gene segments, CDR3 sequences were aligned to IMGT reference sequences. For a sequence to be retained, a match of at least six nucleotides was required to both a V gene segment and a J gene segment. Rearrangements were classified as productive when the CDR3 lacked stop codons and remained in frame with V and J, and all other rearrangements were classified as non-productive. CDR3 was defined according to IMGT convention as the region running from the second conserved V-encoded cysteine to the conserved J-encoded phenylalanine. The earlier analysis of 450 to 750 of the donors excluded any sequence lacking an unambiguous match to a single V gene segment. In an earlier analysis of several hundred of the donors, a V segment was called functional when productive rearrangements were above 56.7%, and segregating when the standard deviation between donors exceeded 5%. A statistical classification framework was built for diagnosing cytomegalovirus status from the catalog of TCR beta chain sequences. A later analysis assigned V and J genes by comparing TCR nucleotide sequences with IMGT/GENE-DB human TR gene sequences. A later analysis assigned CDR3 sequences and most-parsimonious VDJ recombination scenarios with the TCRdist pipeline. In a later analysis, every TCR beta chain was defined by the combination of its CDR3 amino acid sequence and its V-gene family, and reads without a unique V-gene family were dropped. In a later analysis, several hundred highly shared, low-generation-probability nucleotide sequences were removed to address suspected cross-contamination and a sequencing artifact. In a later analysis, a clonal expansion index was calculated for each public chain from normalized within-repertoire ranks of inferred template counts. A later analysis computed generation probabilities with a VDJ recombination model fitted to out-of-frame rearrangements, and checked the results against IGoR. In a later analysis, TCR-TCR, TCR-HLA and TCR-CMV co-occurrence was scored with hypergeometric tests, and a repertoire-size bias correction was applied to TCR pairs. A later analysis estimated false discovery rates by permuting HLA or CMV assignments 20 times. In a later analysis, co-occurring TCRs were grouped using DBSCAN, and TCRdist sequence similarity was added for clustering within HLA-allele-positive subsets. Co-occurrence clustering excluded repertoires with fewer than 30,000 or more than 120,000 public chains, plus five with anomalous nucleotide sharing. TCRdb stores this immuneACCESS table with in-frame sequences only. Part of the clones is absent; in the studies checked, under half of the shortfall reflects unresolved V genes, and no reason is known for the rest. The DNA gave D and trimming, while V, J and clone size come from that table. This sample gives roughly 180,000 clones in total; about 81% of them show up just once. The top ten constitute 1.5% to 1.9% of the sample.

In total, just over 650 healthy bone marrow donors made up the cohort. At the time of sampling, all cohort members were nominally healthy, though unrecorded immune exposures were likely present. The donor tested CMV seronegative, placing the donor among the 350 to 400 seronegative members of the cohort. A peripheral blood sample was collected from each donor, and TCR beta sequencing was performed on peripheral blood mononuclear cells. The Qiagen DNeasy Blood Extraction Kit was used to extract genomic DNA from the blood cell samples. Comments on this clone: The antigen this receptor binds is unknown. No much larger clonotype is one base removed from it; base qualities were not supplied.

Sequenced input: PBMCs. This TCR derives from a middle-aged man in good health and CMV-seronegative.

The CDR3 protein is CASSYSRTNQPQHF. The bases read TGTGCCAGCAGTTACTCCAGGACTAATCAGCCCCAGCATTTT. The rearranged chain carries TRBV6-5 and TRBJ1-5; the D gene is not confidently resolved. Spanning cysteine to phenylalanine, the CDR3 consists of 14 amino acids. Only the CDR3 part of the read is kept: 42 bases, read in frame from the first base. V drops 0 bases and J drops 4 bases, leaving 7 bases in between. The germline V gene gives CDR1 as MNHEY and CDR2 as SVGAGI.